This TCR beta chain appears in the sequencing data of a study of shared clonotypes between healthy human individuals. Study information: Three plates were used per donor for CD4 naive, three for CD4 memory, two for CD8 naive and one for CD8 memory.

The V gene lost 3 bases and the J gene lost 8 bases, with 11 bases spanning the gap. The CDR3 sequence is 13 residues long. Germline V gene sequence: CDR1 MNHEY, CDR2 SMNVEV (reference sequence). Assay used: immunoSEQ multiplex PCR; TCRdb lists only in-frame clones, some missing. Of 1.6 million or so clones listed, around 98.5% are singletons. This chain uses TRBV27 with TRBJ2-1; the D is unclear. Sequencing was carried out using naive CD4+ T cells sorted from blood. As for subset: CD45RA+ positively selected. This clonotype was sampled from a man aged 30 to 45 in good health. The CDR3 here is CASSFTPVYEQFF. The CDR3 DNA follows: TGTGCCAGCAGTTTTACCCCGGTGTATGAGCAGTTCTTC.